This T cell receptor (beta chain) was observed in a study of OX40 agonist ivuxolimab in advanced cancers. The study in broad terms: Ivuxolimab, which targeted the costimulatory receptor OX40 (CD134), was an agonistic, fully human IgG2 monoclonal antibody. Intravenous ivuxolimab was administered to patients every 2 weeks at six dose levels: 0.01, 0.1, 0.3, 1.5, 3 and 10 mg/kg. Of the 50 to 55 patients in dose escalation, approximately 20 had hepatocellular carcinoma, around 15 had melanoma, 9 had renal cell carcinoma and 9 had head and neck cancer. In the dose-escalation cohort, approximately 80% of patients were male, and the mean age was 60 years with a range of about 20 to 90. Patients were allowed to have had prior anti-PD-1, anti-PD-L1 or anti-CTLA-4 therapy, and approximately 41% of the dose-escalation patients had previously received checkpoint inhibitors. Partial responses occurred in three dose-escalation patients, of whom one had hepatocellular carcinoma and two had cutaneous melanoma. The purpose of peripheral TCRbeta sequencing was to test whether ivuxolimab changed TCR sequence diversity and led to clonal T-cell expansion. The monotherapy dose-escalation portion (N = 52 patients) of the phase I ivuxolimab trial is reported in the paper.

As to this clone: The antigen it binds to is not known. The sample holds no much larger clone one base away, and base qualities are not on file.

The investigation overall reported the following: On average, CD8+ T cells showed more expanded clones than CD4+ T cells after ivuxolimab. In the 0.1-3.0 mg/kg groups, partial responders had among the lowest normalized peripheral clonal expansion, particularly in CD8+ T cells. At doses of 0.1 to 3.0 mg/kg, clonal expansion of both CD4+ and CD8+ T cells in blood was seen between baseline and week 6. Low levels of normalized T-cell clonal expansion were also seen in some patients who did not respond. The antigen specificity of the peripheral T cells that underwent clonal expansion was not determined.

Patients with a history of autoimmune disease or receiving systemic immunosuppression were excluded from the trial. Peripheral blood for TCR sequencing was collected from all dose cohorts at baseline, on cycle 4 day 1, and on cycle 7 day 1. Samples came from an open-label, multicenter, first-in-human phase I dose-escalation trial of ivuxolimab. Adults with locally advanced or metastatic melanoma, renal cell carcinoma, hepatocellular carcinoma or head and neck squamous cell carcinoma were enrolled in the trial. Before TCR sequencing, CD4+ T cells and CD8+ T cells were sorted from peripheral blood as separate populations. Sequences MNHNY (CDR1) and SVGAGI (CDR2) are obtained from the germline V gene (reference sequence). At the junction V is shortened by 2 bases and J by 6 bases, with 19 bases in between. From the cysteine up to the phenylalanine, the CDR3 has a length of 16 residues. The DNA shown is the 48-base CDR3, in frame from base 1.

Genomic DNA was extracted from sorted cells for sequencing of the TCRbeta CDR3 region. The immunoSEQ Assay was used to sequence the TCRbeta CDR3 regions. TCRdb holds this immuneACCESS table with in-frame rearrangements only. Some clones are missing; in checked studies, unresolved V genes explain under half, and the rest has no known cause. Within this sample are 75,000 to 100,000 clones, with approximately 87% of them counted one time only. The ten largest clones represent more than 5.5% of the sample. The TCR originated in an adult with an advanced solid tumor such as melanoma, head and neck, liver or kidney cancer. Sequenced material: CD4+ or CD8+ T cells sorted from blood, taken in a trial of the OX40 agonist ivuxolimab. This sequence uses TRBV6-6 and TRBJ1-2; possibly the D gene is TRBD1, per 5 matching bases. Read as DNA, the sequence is TGTGCCAGCAGTTACGGCAGGGAGGTTGCTACGGATGGCTACACCTTC. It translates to CASSYGREVATDGYTF.